These T cell receptor beta chains were read from a single sample in a study of cytomegalovirus exposure and HLA in healthy donors. Produced via immunoSEQ multiplex PCR; TCRdb's table is partial and in-frame only. The sample contains about 150,000 clones, 86% of which appear only once. Sequencing input: PBMCs. Receptor source: a human donor in good health. The CDR3 runs from the conserved cysteine through the conserved F or W. The D gene is left open where the match is weak.

cdr3_aa j_call d_call v_call
CASSRQGNQPQHF TRBJ1-5 NA TRBV7-2
CASSSEGDGNQPQHF TRBJ1-5 NA TRBV2
CASSIEAGDGEQYF TRBJ2-7 TRBD2 TRBV19
CASSARQGARGAEAFF TRBJ1-1 TRBD1 TRBV9
CAWRRGYPNEKLFF TRBJ1-4 NA TRBV30
CASSSLRDMNTEAFF TRBJ1-1 NA TRBV5-1
CASSPVTSGRVHEQFF TRBJ2-1 TRBD2 TRBV28
CASRVSGTPNTEAFF TRBJ1-1 NA TRBV28
CASSSRGRGDTEAFF TRBJ1-1 NA TRBV7-2
CASSIGGQGLAPQHF TRBJ1-5 NA TRBV19
CASSSQGTTNYGYTF TRBJ1-2 NA TRBV6-6
CAWSVHRGSEAFF TRBJ1-1 NA TRBV30
CASTLLAGGFFWTDTQYF TRBJ2-3 TRBD2 TRBV7-9
CAWRKSAGDDEQYF TRBJ2-7 TRBD2 TRBV30
CASRYRDSYGYTF TRBJ1-2 TRBD1 TRBV5-4
CASNPPYRGLGQPQHF TRBJ1-5 TRBD1 TRBV27
CASGLQGAQPQHF TRBJ1-5 TRBD1 TRBV28
CASSLGLSYEQYF TRBJ2-7 NA TRBV7-8